The clone carrying this TCR beta chain has only a few counts. Its matching antigen is unknown. V shed 3 bases and J shed 4 bases, with 12 bases lying between them. The CDR3 has 14 residues. Germline V gene data show CDR1 as SEHNR and CDR2 as FQNEAQ (reference sequence). Lung cancer patients with chemo-refractory metastatic non-small-cell disease were given focal radiation plus CTLA-4 blockade with ipilimumab. This sample was included in a study of radiotherapy plus CTLA-4 blockade in lung cancer. Overall study: An objective response was seen in around 17% of patients, and disease control in around 33%.

Sequenced by immunoSEQ multiplex PCR; TCRdb stores in-frame clones only, minus some. The data hold some 100,000 clones, with about four fifths observed a single time. The study, taken as a whole, reports: Radiotherapy plus ipilimumab was followed by expansion in blood of tumor-derived TCR clones. Reportedly, early blood T cell clone dynamics best predicted response, with interferon-beta.

Specimen: peripheral blood, collected from a patient treated with radiotherapy plus ipilimumab. This receptor was identified in a human donor with non-small cell lung cancer who had a partial response to radiotherapy plus ipilimumab. The chain has TRBV7-9 and TRBJ1-1; D is possibly TRBD1 (6 bases). This CDR3 reads CASSFGQKGTEAFF. The CDR3 coding sequence is TGTGCCAGCAGCTTTGGACAGAAAGGCACTGAAGCTTTCTTT.